The clone carrying this TCR beta chain occurred once. Its antigen remains unknown. The CDR3 loop spans 15 amino acids. The V gene's germline CDR1 is MDHEN and CDR2 SYDVKM. Trimming pared 4 bases from V and 4 bases from J, leaving 16 bases between. The sample belongs to a study of siplizumab effects on memory and regulatory T cells. Study results and caveats: Alloreactive CD4+ clones that could be mapped were on average 68.8% Treg-derived with siplizumab, against more than 25% in controls.

Sequencing of each sample assayed some 9.4 x 10^4 TCR templates. Produced via immunoSEQ multiplex PCR; TCRdb's table is partial and in-frame only. The profile shows over 95,000 clones, around 93% of them singletons. This chain connects TRBV28 to TRBJ1-2; D possibly corresponds to TRBD1 (6 bases). The sample taken for sequencing was non-Treg CD4+ T cells sorted from blood. The receptor comes from a human donor in good health. The CDR3 sequence is CASSYGGGTLYGYTF. The CDR3 coding sequence is TGTGCCAGCAGTTATGGAGGGGGAACCCTCTATGGCTACACCTTC.